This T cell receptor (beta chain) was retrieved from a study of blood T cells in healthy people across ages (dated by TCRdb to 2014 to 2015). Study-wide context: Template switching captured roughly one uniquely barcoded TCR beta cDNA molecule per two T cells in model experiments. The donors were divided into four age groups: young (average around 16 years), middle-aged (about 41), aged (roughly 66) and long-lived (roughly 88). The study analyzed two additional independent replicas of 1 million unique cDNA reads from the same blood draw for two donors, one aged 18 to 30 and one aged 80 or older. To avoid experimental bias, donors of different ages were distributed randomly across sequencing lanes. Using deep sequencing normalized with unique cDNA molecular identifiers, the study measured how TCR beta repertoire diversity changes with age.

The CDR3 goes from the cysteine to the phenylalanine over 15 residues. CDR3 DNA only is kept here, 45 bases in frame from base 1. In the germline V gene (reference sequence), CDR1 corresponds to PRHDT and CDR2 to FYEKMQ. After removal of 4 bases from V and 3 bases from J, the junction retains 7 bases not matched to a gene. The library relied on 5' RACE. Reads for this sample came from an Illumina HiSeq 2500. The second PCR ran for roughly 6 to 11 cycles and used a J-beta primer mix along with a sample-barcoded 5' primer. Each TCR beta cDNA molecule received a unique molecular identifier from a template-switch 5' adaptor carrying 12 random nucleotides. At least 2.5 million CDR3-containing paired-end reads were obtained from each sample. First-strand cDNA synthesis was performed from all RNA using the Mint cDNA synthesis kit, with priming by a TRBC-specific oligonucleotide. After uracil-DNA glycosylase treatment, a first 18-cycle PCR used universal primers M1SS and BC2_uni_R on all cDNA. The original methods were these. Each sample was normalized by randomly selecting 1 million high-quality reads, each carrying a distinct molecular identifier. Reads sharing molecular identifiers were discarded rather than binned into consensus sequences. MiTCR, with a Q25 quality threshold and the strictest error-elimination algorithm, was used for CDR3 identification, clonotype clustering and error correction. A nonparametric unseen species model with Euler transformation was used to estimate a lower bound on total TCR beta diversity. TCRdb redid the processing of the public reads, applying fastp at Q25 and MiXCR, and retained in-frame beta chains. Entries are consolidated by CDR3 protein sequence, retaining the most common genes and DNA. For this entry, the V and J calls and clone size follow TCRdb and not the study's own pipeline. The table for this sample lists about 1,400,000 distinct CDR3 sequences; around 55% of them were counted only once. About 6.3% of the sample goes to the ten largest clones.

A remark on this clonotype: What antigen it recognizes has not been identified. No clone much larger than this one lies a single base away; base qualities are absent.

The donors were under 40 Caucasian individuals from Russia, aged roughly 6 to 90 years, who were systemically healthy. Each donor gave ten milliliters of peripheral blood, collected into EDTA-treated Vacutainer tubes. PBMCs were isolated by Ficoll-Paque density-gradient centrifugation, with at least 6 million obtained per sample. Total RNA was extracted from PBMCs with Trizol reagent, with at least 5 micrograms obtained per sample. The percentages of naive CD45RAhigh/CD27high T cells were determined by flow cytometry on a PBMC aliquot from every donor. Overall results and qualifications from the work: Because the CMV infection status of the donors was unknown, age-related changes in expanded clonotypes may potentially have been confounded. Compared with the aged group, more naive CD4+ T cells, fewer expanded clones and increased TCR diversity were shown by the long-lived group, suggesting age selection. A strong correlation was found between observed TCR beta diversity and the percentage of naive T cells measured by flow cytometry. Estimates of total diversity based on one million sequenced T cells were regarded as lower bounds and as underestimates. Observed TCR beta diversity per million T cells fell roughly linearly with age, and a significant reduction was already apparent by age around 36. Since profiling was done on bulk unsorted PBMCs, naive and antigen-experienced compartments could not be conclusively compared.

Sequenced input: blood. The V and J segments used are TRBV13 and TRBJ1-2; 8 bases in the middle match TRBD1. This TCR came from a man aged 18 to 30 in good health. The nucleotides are TGTGCCAGCAGCTCGACAGGGGAGGATGACTATGGCTACACCTTC. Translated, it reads CASSSTGEDDYGYTF. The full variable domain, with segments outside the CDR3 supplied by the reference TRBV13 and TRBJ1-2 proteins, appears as AAGVIQSPRHLIKEKRETATLKCYPIPRHDTVYWYQQGPGQDPQFLISFYEKMQSDKGSIPDRFSAQQFSDYHSELNMSSLELGDSALYFCASSSTGEDDYGYTFGSGTRLTVV.